The 24 T cell receptor beta chains given below trace back to one sample, sequenced in a study of blood T cell repertoires in COVID-19. Assay used: immunoSEQ multiplex PCR; TCRdb lists only in-frame clones, some missing. The table has about 110,000 clones, 85% to 90% seen once; the top ten hold approximately 3.5%. The specimen sequenced was peripheral blood. The receptors derive from a woman aged 50 to 60 with acute or convalescent COVID-19.

The CDR3 DNA follows: TGTGCCACCAGCCCTGGGGGACTCGCTGACAATGAGCAGTTCTTC. Its translation: CATSPGGLADNEQFF. V and J are TRBV15 and TRBJ2-1; D perhaps matches TRBD2 (6 bases). The CDR3 length is 15 residues. Trimming left V 5 bases short and J 5 bases short, with 16 bases between. CDR1 LNHNV and CDR2 YYDKDF come from the germline V gene (reference sequence).

J is TRBJ2-1 and V is TRBV18; 10 bases line up with TRBD1. CDR3 length equals 20 residues. Germline CDR1 is KGHSH and CDR2 is LQKENI. J gave up 7 bases and V 0 bases, and 18 bases lay outside the gene matches. The CDR3 DNA is TGTGCCAGCTCACCACCCCGGGGACAGGGGCGGATTTGGGATAAGAATGAGCAGTTCTTC. Its translation: CASSPPRGQGRIWDKNEQFF.

The V call is TRBV28, the J call TRBJ1-4, with D perhaps TRBD1 (5 bases). V was pared by 6 bases and J by 0 bases, with 11 bases between. This CDR3 has 15 residues. Germline V gene lookup returns CDR1 MDHEN and CDR2 SYDVKM. The CDR3 reads CASSPQDATNEKLFF. DNA for the CDR3: TGTGCCAGCAGCCCACAGGACGCAACTAATGAAAAACTGTTTTTT.

This clone was found a few times. The CDR3 DNA reads as TGCGCCAGCAGCTCCCGGACAGACTTAAACACCGGGGAGCTGTTTTTT. Amino acid sequence: CASSSRTDLNTGELFF. The genes are TRBV5-1 and TRBJ2-2; a possible D gene is TRBD1 (6 bases). In germline, CDR1 is SGHRS, CDR2 YFSETQ. V lost 3 bases to trimming and J lost 2 bases, with 14 bases between them. The CDR3 is 16 residues long. Filled out from reference TRBV5-1 and TRBJ2-2, the complete variable domain reads KAGVTQTPRYLIKTRGQQVTLSCSPISGHRSVSWYQQTPGQGLQFLFEYFSETQRNKGNFPGRFSGRQFSNSRSEMNVSTLELGDSALYLCASSSRTDLNTGELFFGEGSRLTVL.

CDR3 amino acids: CAWTGQGINQPQHF. The CDR3 DNA reads TGTGCCTGGACGGGACAGGGGATCAATCAGCCCCAGCATTTT. The genes are TRBV30 and TRBJ1-5; 10 nucleotides agree with TRBD1. The CDR3 contains 14 residues. Trimming removed 4 bases from V and 3 bases from J; junction bases left unmatched: 3. Per the germline V gene, CDR1 is GTSNPN and CDR2 is SVGIG (reference sequence).

The chain combines TRBV10-2 with TRBJ2-7, with 11 bases identical to TRBD1. The V and J ends lost 11 bases and 4 bases, in that order; junction bases with no gene match: 4. Germline V gene sequence: CDR1 WSHSY, CDR2 SAAADI. CDR3 length: 12 amino acids. CDR3 bases: TGCGCCTCCGGACAGGGGGCGTACGAGCAGTACTTC. It encodes CASGQGAYEQYF.

This clone was recorded only once. This chain links TRBV28 with TRBJ2-7; D call uncertain. CDR3 length: 14 residues. Germline V lookup: CDR1 MDHEN, CDR2 SYDVKM. The ends were cut back, 2 bases at V and 5 bases at J, with 13 bases in the middle. Written as DNA, the CDR3 is TGTGCCAGCAGTTTAGGGCCACCCACCCACGAGCAGTACTTC. Encoded protein: CASSLGPPTHEQYF.

The chain couples TRBV5-1 to TRBJ1-1, with D possibly TRBD1 on 5 matching bases. V lost 4 bases, J lost 1 base, and 11 bases lay in between. The CDR3 has 14 amino acids. From germline, CDR1 is SGHRS and CDR2 YFSETQ. As DNA, the CDR3 is TGCGCCAGCAGCCGGGGGGATCAGAACACTGAAGCTTTCTTT. This encodes CASSRGDQNTEAFF. The variable domain in full, with the rest retrieved from reference TRBV5-1 and TRBJ1-1, is KAGVTQTPRYLIKTRGQQVTLSCSPISGHRSVSWYQQTPGQGLQFLFEYFSETQRNKGNFPGRFSGRQFSNSRSEMNVSTLELGDSALYLCASSRGDQNTEAFFGQGTRLTVV.

The chain has TRBV1 and TRBJ2-3; the DNA was not used to check the table's D call, TRBD2. TRBV1 is a pseudogene segment. This CDR3 is 14 amino acids long. CDR3 in amino acids: CTSRLAGAPDTQYF. DNA for the CDR3: TGCACCAGCAGGCTAGCGGGCGCACCAGATACGCAGTATTTT.

The J gene is TRBJ1-1, the V gene TRBV2; possible D gene TRBD1, 5 bases. The CDR3 consists of 15 residues. The V gene lost 4 bases and the J gene lost 0 bases, with 12 bases spanning the gap. Per the germline V gene, CDR1 is SNHLY and CDR2 is FYNNEI. This chain's CDR3 is CASSGQGLLNTEAFF. In DNA form, the CDR3 reads TGTGCCAGCAGTGGCCAGGGATTACTGAACACTGAAGCTTTCTTT.

This clone appeared a single time. The V gene is TRBV28, the J gene TRBJ2-5; perhaps TRBD2 as D (5 bases). V was clipped by 4 bases and J by 5 bases, with 20 bases between them. CDR1 is MDHEN and CDR2 is SYDVKM in the germline V gene. The CDR3 consists of 16 residues. CDR3 loop: CASSSTSRELRETQYF. CDR3 nucleotide sequence: TGTGCCAGCAGTTCAACAAGCCGGGAACTTCGGGAGACCCAGTACTTC.

This sequence joins TRBV6-5 and TRBJ2-7, with TRBD1 matching over 8 bases. J gave up 3 bases and V 5 bases, and 6 bases lay outside the gene matches. Per the germline V gene, CDR1 is MNHEY and CDR2 is SVGAGI. CDR3 length: 14 residues. In DNA form, the CDR3 reads TGTGCCAGCAGTCTGACAGGGGAAGGCTACGAGCAGTACTTC. This encodes CASSLTGEGYEQYF.

This clone was observed a single time. The chain employs TRBV18 and TRBJ2-7; tentatively, D is TRBD2 (5 bases). Germline V gene lookup returns CDR1 KGHSH and CDR2 LQKENI. The CDR3 consists of 12 residues. The V gene lost 6 bases and the J gene lost 5 bases, with 11 bases spanning the gap. CDR3 DNA: TGTGCCAGCTCCCCCGCGGGCCACGAGCAGTACTTC. It codes for CASSPAGHEQYF.

The chain recombines TRBV6-5 with TRBJ1-2; D ambiguous. With 7 bases removed from V and 9 bases from J, the gap between germline ends came to 12 bases. There are 11 residues in the CDR3. Germline V gives CDR1 MNHEY, CDR2 SVGAGI. The CDR3 is CASTTGWSYTF. The DNA of the CDR3 is TGTGCCAGCACCACGGGGTGGAGCTACACCTTC.

The J gene is TRBJ2-6, the V gene TRBV4-1; 10 bases are a match to TRBD1. With 0 bases clipped from V and 0 bases from J, the junction kept 11 bases outside the gene matches. Germline loops: CDR1 MGHRA, CDR2 YSYEKL. The CDR3 contains 21 residues. The CDR3 nucleotides are TGCGCCAGCAGCCAAGAAGGCCCCAGGACAGGGGGGGCCTCTGGGGCCAACGTCCTGACTTTC. The encoded protein is CASSQEGPRTGGASGANVLTF.

This chain joins TRBV18 and TRBJ1-4; D is perhaps TRBD1 (5 bases). The germline V gene encodes CDR1 KGHSH and CDR2 LQKENI. V lost 6 bases and J 0 bases, leaving 23 bases between the germline ends. The CDR3 runs to 19 residues. CDR3 sequence (DNA): TGTGCCAGCTCCCCATACCACACGGGACTGCCTACAACTAATGAAAAACTGTTTTTT. Translation gives CASSPYHTGLPTTNEKLFF.

V is TRBV6-6 and J is TRBJ1-6; maybe TRBD1 (6 bases). Germline V lookup: CDR1 MNHNY, CDR2 SVGAGI (reference sequence). The V gene lost 5 bases and the J gene lost 0 bases, with 23 bases spanning the gap. This CDR3 has 20 residues. The DNA of the CDR3 is TGTGCCAGCAGTCTCCACCAGAAAACCAGGGGAAGCTCCTATAATTCACCCCTCCACTTT. Amino acid sequence: CASSLHQKTRGSSYNSPLHF.

The genes are TRBV5-1 and TRBJ2-7; 8 bases are shared with TRBD1. This CDR3 comprises 15 residues. V trimming: 4 bases; J trimming: 6 bases; junction bases outside the gene matches: 12. Germline CDR1 is SGHRS and CDR2 is YFSETQ. The CDR3 loop reads CASSPGQGWASEQYF. CDR3 DNA sequence: TGCGCCAGCAGCCCCGGACAGGGATGGGCCTCCGAGCAGTACTTC.

The chain is built from TRBV3-1 (or the pseudogene TRBV3-2) and TRBJ2-7, with 15 bases lining up with TRBD2. J was trimmed by 7 bases and V by 4 bases; bases with no gene match: 11. The CDR3 has 17 amino acids. Germline V gives CDR1 LGHDT, CDR2 YNNKEL (reference sequence). CDR3 region: CASSLSPGTSGRWEQYF. The CDR3 DNA follows: TGTGCCAGCAGCCTTTCGCCCGGGACTAGCGGGAGGTGGGAGCAGTACTTC.

This clone was counted between two and nine times. The genes are TRBV5-6 and TRBJ1-2, with D possibly matching TRBD1 (5 bases). The V gene lost 2 bases and the J gene lost 1 base, with 9 bases spanning the gap. Germline values: CDR1 SGHDT, CDR2 YYEEEE. The CDR3 covers 14 residues. CDR3 loop: CASSLPTVNYGYTF. CDR3 DNA sequence: TGTGCCAGCAGCTTACCGACAGTTAACTATGGCTACACCTTC.

This chain connects TRBV27 to TRBJ2-1, with a possible D match to TRBD2 (6 bases). The CDR3 is made up of 13 amino acids. In germline, CDR1 is MNHEY, CDR2 SMNVEV (reference sequence). V lost 4 bases and J 9 bases, leaving 13 bases between the germline ends. CDR3 protein: CASSSAGLPEQFF. CDR3 DNA sequence: TGTGCCAGCAGTTCGGCGGGACTCCCTGAGCAGTTCTTC.

V and J are TRBV28 and TRBJ2-7, with TRBD2 matching over 8 bases. CDR3 length: 15 amino acids. J gave up 4 bases and V 4 bases, and 9 bases lay outside the gene matches. CDR1 is MDHEN, CDR2 SYDVKM, per germline. The DNA of the CDR3 is TGTGCCAGCAGTTCACCGGGACTAGGGCGGTACGAGCAGTACTTC. Protein product: CASSSPGLGRYEQYF.

The chain links TRBV5-1 to TRBJ2-1; no clear D gene. Trimming pared 5 bases from V and 7 bases from J, leaving 13 bases between. The CDR3 consists of 13 residues. Germline V gene data show CDR1 as SGHRS and CDR2 as YFSETQ. The CDR3 loop reads CASRVTLRNEQFF. Here the CDR3 DNA reads TGCGCCAGCAGAGTGACTCTGCGGAATGAGCAGTTCTTC. The entire variable domain, with the rest obtained from reference TRBV5-1 and TRBJ2-1, is as follows: KAGVTQTPRYLIKTRGQQVTLSCSPISGHRSVSWYQQTPGQGLQFLFEYFSETQRNKGNFPGRFSGRQFSNSRSEMNVSTLELGDSALYLCASRVTLRNEQFFGPGTRLTVL.

This sequence joins TRBV4-2 and TRBJ2-3; the match to TRBD2 covers 8 bases. The CDR3 has 16 residues. The ends lost 4 bases at V and 0 bases at J; junction bases unmatched: 6. Germline CDR1 reads LGHNA; CDR2 reads YNFKEQ. The CDR3 region has the DNA TGTGCCAGCAGCCCGCTTAGCGGGATTAGCACAGATACGCAGTATTTT. Amino acid sequence: CASSPLSGISTDTQYF.